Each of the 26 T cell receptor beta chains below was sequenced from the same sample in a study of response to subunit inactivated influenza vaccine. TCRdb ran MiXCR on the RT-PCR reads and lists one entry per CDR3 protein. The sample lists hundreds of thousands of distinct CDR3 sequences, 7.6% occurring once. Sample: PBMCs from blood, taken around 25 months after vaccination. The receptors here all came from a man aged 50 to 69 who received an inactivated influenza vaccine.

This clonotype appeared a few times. The CDR3 sequence: CASTEDRGRFTGELFF. For the CDR3, the DNA is TGTGCCAGCACCGAGGACAGGGGGCGATTCACCGGGGAGCTGTTTTTT. V and J are TRBV2 and TRBJ2-2; 11 bases match TRBD1. Germline V CDR1 and CDR2: SNHLY, FYNNEI. The CDR3 consists of 16 residues. With V trimmed by 7 bases and J by 4 bases, 8 bases remained unmatched.

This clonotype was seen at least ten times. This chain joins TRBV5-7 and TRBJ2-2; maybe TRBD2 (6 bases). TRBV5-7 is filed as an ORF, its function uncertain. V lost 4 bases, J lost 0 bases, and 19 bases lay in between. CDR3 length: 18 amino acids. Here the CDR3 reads CASSAEGRRRANTGELFF. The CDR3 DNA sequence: TGTGCCAGCAGCGCGGAGGGGAGACGTAGGGCGAACACCGGGGAGCTGTTTTTT.

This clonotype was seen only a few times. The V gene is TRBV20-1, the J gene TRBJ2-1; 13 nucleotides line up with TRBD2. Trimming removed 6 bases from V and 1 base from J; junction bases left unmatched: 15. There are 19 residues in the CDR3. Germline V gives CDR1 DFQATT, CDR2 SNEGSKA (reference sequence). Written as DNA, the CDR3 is TGCAGTGCCGGAGGACTAGCGGGAGTCGGACTGGAATCCTACAATGAGCAGTTCTTC. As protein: CSAGGLAGVGLESYNEQFF.

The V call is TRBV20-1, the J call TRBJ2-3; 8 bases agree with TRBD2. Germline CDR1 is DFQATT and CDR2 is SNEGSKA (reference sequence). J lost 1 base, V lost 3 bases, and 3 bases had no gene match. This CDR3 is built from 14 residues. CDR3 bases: TGCAGTGCTAGCGGGAGGGCCGGCACAGATACGCAGTATTTT. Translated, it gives CSASGRAGTDTQYF.

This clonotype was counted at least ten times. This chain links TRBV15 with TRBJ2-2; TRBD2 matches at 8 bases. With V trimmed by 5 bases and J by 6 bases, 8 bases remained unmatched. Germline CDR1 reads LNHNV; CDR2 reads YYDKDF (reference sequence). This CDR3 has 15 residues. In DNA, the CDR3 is TGTGCCACCAGCGAGTGGGGACTAGGTCCCGGGGAGCTGTTTTTT. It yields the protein CATSEWGLGPGELFF.

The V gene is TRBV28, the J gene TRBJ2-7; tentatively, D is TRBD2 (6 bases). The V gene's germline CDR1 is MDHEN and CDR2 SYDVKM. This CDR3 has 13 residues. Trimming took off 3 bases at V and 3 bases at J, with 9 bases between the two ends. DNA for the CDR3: TGTGCCAGCAGTTTTTACGGGAGCTACGAGCAGTACTTC. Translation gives CASSFYGSYEQYF.

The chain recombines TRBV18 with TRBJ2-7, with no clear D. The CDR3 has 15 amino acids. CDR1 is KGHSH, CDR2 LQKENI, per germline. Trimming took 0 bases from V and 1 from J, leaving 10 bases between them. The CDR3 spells CASSPPGYPSYEQYF. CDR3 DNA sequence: TGTGCCAGCTCACCACCCGGGTACCCTTCCTACGAGCAGTACTTC.

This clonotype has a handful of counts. In DNA form, the CDR3 reads TGTGCCAGCAGTTACCCGGGACCGAAGCTTTATGGCTACACCTTC. Translating it yields CASSYPGPKLYGYTF. V gene TRBV6-2 or TRBV6-3 combines with J gene TRBJ1-2; a possible D gene is TRBD1 (5 bases). CDR1 and CDR2 from the germline V gene are MNHEY and SVGEGT. V was shortened by 2 bases and J by 5 bases, with 15 bases between the two germline ends. There are 15 residues in the CDR3.

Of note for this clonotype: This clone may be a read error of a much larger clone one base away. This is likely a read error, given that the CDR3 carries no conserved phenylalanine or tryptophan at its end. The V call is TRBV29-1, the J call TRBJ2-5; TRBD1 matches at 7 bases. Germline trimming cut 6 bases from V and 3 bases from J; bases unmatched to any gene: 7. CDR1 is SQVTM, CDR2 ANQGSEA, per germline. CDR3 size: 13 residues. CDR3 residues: CSVNRGIEETQYS. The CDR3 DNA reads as TGCAGCGTGAACAGGGGAATCGAAGAGACCCAGTACTCC.

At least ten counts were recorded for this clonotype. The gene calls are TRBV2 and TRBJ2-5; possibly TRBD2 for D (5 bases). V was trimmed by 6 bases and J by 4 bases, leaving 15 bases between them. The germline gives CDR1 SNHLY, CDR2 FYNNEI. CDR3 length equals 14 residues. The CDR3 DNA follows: TGTGCCAGCAGAGACGGACTGGGCCGAGAGACCCAGTACTTC. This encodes CASRDGLGRETQYF.

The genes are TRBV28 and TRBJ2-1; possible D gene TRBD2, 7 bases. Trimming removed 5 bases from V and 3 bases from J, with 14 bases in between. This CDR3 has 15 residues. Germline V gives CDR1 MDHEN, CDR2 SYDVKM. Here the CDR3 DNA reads TGTGCCAGCAGTGGAGGGGGGGCGGTCTACAATGAGCAGTTCTTC. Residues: CASSGGGAVYNEQFF.

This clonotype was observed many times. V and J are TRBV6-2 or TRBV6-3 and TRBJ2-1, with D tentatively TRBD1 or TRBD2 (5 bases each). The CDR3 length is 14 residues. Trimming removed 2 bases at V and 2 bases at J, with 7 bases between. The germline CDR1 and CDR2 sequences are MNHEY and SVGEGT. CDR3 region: CASSYGTPYNEQFF. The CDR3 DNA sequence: TGTGCCAGCAGTTACGGGACCCCCTACAATGAGCAGTTCTTC.

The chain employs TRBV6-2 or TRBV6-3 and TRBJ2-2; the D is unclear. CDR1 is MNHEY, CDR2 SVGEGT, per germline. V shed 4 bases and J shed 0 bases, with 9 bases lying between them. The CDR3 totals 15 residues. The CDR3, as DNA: TGTGCCAGCAGTTTATTGCGGCCGAACACCGGGGAGCTGTTTTTT. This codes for CASSLLRPNTGELFF.

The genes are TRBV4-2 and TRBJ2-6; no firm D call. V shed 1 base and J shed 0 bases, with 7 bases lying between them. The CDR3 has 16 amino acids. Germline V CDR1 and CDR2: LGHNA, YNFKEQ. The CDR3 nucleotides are TGTGCCAGCAGCCAAGTGTCCCGCTCTGGGGCCAACGTCCTGACTTTC. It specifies CASSQVSRSGANVLTF.

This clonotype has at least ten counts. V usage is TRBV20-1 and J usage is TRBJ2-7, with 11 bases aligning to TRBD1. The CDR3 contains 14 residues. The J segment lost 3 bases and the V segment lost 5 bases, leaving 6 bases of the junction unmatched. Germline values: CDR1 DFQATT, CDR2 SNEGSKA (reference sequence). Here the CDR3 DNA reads TGCAGTGCTCCTCGGACAGGGGGCATCTACGAGCAGTACTTC. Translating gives CSAPRTGGIYEQYF.

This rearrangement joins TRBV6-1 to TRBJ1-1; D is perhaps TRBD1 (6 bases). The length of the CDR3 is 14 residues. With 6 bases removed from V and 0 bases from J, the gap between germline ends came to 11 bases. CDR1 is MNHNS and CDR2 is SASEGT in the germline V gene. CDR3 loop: CASRLSGVNTEAFF. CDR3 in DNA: TGTGCCAGCAGACTATCAGGGGTGAACACTGAAGCTTTCTTT.

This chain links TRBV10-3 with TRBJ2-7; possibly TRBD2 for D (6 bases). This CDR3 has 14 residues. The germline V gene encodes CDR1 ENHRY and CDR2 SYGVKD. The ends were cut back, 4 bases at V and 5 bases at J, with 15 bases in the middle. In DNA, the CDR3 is TGTGCCATCAGTGCCTGGACGGGGACTCACGAGCAGTACTTC. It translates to CAISAWTGTHEQYF.

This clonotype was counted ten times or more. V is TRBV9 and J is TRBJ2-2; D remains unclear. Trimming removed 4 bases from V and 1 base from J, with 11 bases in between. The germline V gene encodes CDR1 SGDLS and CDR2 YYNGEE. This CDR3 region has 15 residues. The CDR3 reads CASSPRTENTGELFF. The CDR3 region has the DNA TGTGCCAGCAGCCCACGGACGGAGAACACCGGGGAGCTGTTTTTT. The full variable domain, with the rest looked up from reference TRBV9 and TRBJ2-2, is DSGVTQTPKHLITATGQRVTLRCSPRSGDLSVYWYQQSLDQGLQFLIQYYNGEERAKGNILERFSAQQFPDLHSELNLSSLELGDSALYFCASSPRTENTGELFFGEGSRLTVL.

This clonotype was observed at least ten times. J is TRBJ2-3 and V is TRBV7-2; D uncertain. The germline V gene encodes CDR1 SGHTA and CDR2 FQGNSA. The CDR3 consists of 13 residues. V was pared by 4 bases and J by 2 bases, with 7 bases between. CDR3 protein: CASSSRYTDTQYF. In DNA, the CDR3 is TGTGCCAGCAGCTCGAGATACACAGATACGCAGTATTTT.

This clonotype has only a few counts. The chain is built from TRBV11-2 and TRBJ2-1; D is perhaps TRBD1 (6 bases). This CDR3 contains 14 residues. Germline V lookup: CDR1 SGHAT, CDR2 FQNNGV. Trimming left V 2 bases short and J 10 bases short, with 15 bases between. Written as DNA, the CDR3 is TGTGCCAGCAGCTTATGGGCAGGGGCAAACGAGCAGTTCTTC. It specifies CASSLWAGANEQFF.

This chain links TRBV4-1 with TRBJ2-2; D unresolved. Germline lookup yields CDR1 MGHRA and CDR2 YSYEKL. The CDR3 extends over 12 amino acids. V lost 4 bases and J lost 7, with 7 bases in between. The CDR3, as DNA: TGCGCCAGCAGCCGACCGTACGGGGAGCTGTTTTTT. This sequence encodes CASSRPYGELFF.

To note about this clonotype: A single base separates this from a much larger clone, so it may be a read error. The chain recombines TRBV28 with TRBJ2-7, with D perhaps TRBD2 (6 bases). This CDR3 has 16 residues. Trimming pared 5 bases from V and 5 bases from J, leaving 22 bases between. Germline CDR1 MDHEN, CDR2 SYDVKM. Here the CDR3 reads CASSGGLVLRTNEQYF. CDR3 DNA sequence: TGTGCCAGCAGTGGGGGACTTGTATTAAGAACCAACGAGCAGTACTTC.

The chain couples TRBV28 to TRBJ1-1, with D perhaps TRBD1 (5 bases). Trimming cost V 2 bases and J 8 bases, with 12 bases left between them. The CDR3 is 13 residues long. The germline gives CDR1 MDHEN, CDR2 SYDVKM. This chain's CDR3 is CASSLDSLTEAFF. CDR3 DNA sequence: TGTGCCAGCAGTTTAGACAGTCTTACCGAAGCTTTCTTT.

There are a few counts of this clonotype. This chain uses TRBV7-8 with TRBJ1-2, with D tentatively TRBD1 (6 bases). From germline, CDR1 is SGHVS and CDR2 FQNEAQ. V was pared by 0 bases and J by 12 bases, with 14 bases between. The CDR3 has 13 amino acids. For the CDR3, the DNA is TGTGCCAGCAGCTTAGCCGGCCAGGGGTTTAACACCTTC. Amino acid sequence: CASSLAGQGFNTF.

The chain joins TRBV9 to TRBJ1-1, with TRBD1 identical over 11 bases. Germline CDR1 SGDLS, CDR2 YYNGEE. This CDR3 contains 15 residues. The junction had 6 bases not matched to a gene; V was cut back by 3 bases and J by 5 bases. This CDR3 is CASSDGQGAITEAFF. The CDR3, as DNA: TGTGCCAGCAGCGATGGACAGGGGGCGATTACTGAAGCTTTCTTT.

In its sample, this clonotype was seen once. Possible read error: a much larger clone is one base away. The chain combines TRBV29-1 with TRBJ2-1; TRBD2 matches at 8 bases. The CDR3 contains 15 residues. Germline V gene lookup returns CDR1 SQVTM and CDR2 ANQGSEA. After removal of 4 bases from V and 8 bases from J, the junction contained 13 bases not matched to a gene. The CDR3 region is CSVVLLPGGRDEQFF. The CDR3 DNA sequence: TGCAGCGTTGTTTTACTCCCGGGGGGGCGAGATGAGCAGTTCTTC.